Listed below are T cell receptor beta chains from one sample, sequenced in a study of T cell responses to AZD1222 COVID-19 vaccine. Assay used: immunoSEQ multiplex PCR; TCRdb lists only in-frame clones, some missing. The table has under 140,000 clones, 94% seen once; the top ten hold around 3%. This specimen consisted of peripheral blood, obtained 28 days after the second AZD1222 dose. These receptors were collected from an adult who received the AZD1222 COVID-19 vaccine. The CDR3 runs from the conserved cysteine through the conserved F or W. Each record gives: clone size, D gene, V gene, J gene, CDR3 DNA, CDR3 protein. D genes are given only for firm matches. Clone size is given for some rows only: seen once, a few or many times, or a class if the clone is expanded.

.	.	TRBV7-9	TRBJ1-6	TGTGCCAGCAGCCGGAGTAATTCACCCCTCCACTTT	CASSRSNSPLHF
.	TRBD1	TRBV27	TRBJ2-2	TGTGCCAGCAGCCCCGGGACAGGGGCCCTCACCGGGGAGCTGTTTTTT	CASSPGTGALTGELFF
.	.	TRBV5-1	TRBJ1-2	TGCGCCAGCGGACGGGATTGGGGCTACACCTTC	CASGRDWGYTF
.	.	TRBV12-3/TRBV12-4	TRBJ1-2	TGTGCCAGCAGTTTCGCCTCTAACTATGGCTACACCTTC	CASSFASNYGYTF
.	.	TRBV5-8	TRBJ2-4	TGTGCCAGCAGCTTGGTATTGTGGGGGCTTGGAAACATTCAGTACTTC	CASSLVLWGLGNIQYF
once	.	TRBV7-8	TRBJ2-5	TGTGCCAGCAGGATGCAAGAGACCCAGTACTTC	CASRMQETQYF
.	.	TRBV11-1	TRBJ2-7	TGTGCCAGCAGCTTAGAGGCTAGGGGCTACGAGCAGTACTTC	CASSLEARGYEQYF
.	.	TRBV14	TRBJ1-5	TGTGCCAGCAGCCAAGCTCCGGGGGGACCTAATCAGCCCCAGCATTTT	CASSQAPGGPNQPQHF
.	.	TRBV7-9	TRBJ1-5	TGTGCCAGCAGCTTGACCGGGGATCAGCCCCAGCATTTT	CASSLTGDQPQHF
.	.	TRBV19	TRBJ1-1	TGTGCCAGTAGTATTGGCGCTGAAGCTTTCTTT	CASSIGAEAFF
.	.	TRBV5-1	TRBJ1-2	TGCGCCAGCAGGGTCAGCGCTAACTATGGCTACACCTTC	CASRVSANYGYTF
.	.	TRBV5-6	TRBJ2-7	TGTGCCAGCAGCTCCATTGGGGGATTAGCCTACGAGCAGTACTTC	CASSSIGGLAYEQYF
.	TRBD1	TRBV29-1	TRBJ1-1	TGCAGCGTTGAAGCAACCGGGACAGCGACTTTATTGAACACTGAAGCTTTCTTT	CSVEATGTATLLNTEAFF
.	.	TRBV19	TRBJ1-2	TGTGCCAGTAGCCCTTCGAGCAGGCAAATCTATGGCTACACCTTC	CASSPSSRQIYGYTF
.	.	TRBV6-5	TRBJ1-1	TGTGCCAGCCAACATGGGACTGAAGCTTTCTTT	CASQHGTEAFF
few	.	TRBV6-5	TRBJ1-1	TGTGCCAGCAGTTACTCCCCGGGCTCCAACACTGAAGCTTTCTTT	CASSYSPGSNTEAFF
.	TRBD1	TRBV5-1	TRBJ2-3	TGCGCCAGCAGCTTAGCCGGGACAGGGTTGGCAGATACGCAGTATTTT	CASSLAGTGLADTQYF
.	.	TRBV11-2	TRBJ1-6	TGTGCCAGCAGCTTAGGGGGAGCTAGAAATTCACCCCTCCACTTT	CASSLGGARNSPLHF
.	.	TRBV25-1	TRBJ2-7	TGTGCCAGCAGTACAGGTAGATCCTACGAGCAGTACTTC	CASSTGRSYEQYF
.	.	TRBV7-9	TRBJ1-1	TGTGCCAGCAGCTTCGTGGCCTGGAGGCTGAACACTGAAGCTTTCTTT	CASSFVAWRLNTEAFF
.	.	TRBV5-5	TRBJ1-5	TGTGCCAGCAGCTTCCTTCTAAACCCCCGGGACCCTCTAGGGAATCAGCCCCAGCATTTT	CASSFLLNPRDPLGNQPQHF
.	TRBD1	TRBV7-8	TRBJ1-1	TGTGCCAGCAGTTATCTCACAGGGGGTATTAACACTGAAGCTTTCTTT	CASSYLTGGINTEAFF
.	TRBD1	TRBV11-2	TRBJ1-6	TGTGCCAGCAGCCGGCAACAGGGGACACGGATACCTAATTCACCCCTCCACTTT	CASSRQQGTRIPNSPLHF
.	.	TRBV18	TRBJ2-3	TGTGCCAGCTCACCTCCGGGACTCACCTTTACAGATACGCAGTATTTT	CASSPPGLTFTDTQYF
once	TRBD1	TRBV9	TRBJ1-4	TGTGCCAGCAGCCCCCGTTTGGGACAGTCCCTTGCAACTAATGAAAAACTGTTTTTT	CASSPRLGQSLATNEKLFF
.	.	TRBV7-6	TRBJ2-5	TGTGCCAGCAGCCCCCTTAGACAGGACACTCAAGAGACCCAGTACTTC	CASSPLRQDTQETQYF
.	TRBD2	TRBV12-5	TRBJ2-1	TGTGCTAGTGGTTTGGTACTTTTCAAACTAGCGGGGGCCAACGTCTCCTACAATGAGCAGTTCTTC	CASGLVLFKLAGANVSYNEQFF
.	TRBD1	TRBV7-6	TRBJ1-1	TGTGCCAGCAGCTTACCAAAACCCGGGACAGGGGGCCAGGGGAACACTGAAGCTTTCTTT	CASSLPKPGTGGQGNTEAFF
.	TRBD1	TRBV19	TRBJ1-1	TGTGCCAGTAGTTCGACAGGGTGGACTGAAGCTTTCTTT	CASSSTGWTEAFF
.	.	TRBV7-8	TRBJ2-5	TGTGCCAGCAGCTTGAAAGCCCGGAGACAATACCAAGAGACCCAGTACTTC	CASSLKARRQYQETQYF
.	.	TRBV6-5	TRBJ2-1	TGTGCCAGCAGCGCCGGGGACCAAGTGAATGAGCAGTTCTTC	CASSAGDQVNEQFF
once	.	TRBV5-4	TRBJ2-5	TGTGCCAGCAGCCCACTCAGAAAAGGAGAGACCCAGTACTTC	CASSPLRKGETQYF
.	.	TRBV14	TRBJ1-2	TGTGCCAGCAGGTTTGATGGCCATTATGGCTACACCTTC	CASRFDGHYGYTF
.	TRBD1	TRBV5-1	TRBJ2-7	TGCGCCAGCAGCCGGTGGACAGGTGATGTCTCCTACGAGCAGTACTTC	CASSRWTGDVSYEQYF
.	TRBD1	TRBV18	TRBJ2-7	TGTGCCAGCTCATCCGACAGGGATCTGGCCTACGAGCAGTACTTC	CASSSDRDLAYEQYF
.	.	TRBV7-9	TRBJ1-2	TGTGCCAGCACCTTAGACAGACGCTATGGCTACACCTTC	CASTLDRRYGYTF
.	.	TRBV7-9	TRBJ1-4	TGTGCCAGCTTACATGAGGCCGGGGGTGAAAAACTGTTTTTT	CASLHEAGGEKLFF
.	.	TRBV5-4	TRBJ1-2	TGTGCCAGCAGCCCGGGGGGGGCTGGCTACACCTTC	CASSPGGAGYTF
.	.	TRBV5-6	TRBJ2-5	TGTGCCAGCAGCCGGTGGATTAGTGAGACCCAGTACTTC	CASSRWISETQYF
.	TRBD1	TRBV24-1	TRBJ1-5	TGTGCCACCAGTGATTTGCGGGACAGGTCCTCTCCCTTTATTTCTCTTTATAGCAATCAGCCCCAGCATTTT	CATSDLRDRSSPFISLYSNQPQHF
.	.	TRBV19	TRBJ1-4	TGTGCCAGTCAGACAGCGCCGGCTAATGAAAAACTGTTTTTT	CASQTAPANEKLFF
.	.	TRBV6-5	TRBJ1-1	TGTGCCAGCAGTTCCTTAATTGAAGCTTTCTTT	CASSSLIEAFF
.	.	TRBV24-1	TRBJ2-3	TGTGCCACCAGTGAAAGGAATGGGGGGGATACGCAGTATTTT	CATSERNGGDTQYF
.	.	TRBV28	TRBJ2-7	TGTGCCAGCAGTCCTGACAGAAGCTCCTACGAGCAGTACTTC	CASSPDRSSYEQYF
.	.	TRBV5-6	TRBJ1-5	TGTGCCAGCAGCTTGACGGGGGGGAATCAGCCCCAGCATTTT	CASSLTGGNQPQHF
.	.	TRBV10-2	TRBJ1-2	TGCGCCAGCAGGTCGGTAGAGGGGCGCGACTATGGCTACACCTTC	CASRSVEGRDYGYTF
.	.	TRBV18	TRBJ2-4	TGTGCCAGCTCCCAGGGTTCCAAAAACATTCAGTACTTC	CASSQGSKNIQYF
.	.	TRBV11-1	TRBJ1-2	TGTGCCAGCAGCCGACGTGGCCGGGAAGCTAACTATGGCTACACCTTC	CASSRRGREANYGYTF
.	.	TRBV18	TRBJ1-3	TGTGCCAGCTCATCCATGCAGGGGTATGGAAACACCATATATTTT	CASSSMQGYGNTIYF
.	TRBD1	TRBV6-5	TRBJ2-5	TGTGCCAGCAGTAAGACAGGGGAGGAGCAAGAGACCCAGTACTTC	CASSKTGEEQETQYF